The rows below give T cell receptor beta chains drawn from one sample of a study of blood T cells in healthy people across ages. Each CDR3 protein is one row after TCRdb ran MiXCR on the 5' RACE reads. The sample lists around 1,900,000 distinct CDR3 sequences; roughly two fifths were seen once. Material: blood. The receptors shown here come from a human donor in good health. Each CDR3 is given with its conserved first and last residue. Each record gives: D gene, V gene, CDR3 protein. The D gene is left open where the match is weak.

d_call: NA
v_call: TRBV2
cdr3_aa: CASSDGQVDEQFF

d_call: TRBD1
v_call: TRBV6-5
cdr3_aa: CASSLGTGSGYTF

d_call: TRBD2
v_call: TRBV6-2/TRBV6-3
cdr3_aa: CASSATSGLAGNEQFF

d_call: TRBD1
v_call: TRBV7-2
cdr3_aa: CASSQNNFGTASDTQYF

d_call: NA
v_call: TRBV30
cdr3_aa: CAWSSYLGGGTNEQFF

d_call: NA
v_call: TRBV7-8
cdr3_aa: CASSLTTSNTEAFF

d_call: NA
v_call: TRBV7-2
cdr3_aa: CASSVNRGLNQPQHF

d_call: NA
v_call: TRBV2
cdr3_aa: CASIRRVVEETQYF

d_call: NA
v_call: TRBV3-1
cdr3_aa: CASSQDKTRVGPGGAFF

d_call: NA
v_call: TRBV5-1
cdr3_aa: CASRLGPKQRTEAFF

d_call: NA
v_call: TRBV29-1
cdr3_aa: CSANMNYEQYF

d_call: TRBD1
v_call: TRBV5-5
cdr3_aa: CASSLEGQGWDEQFF

d_call: NA
v_call: TRBV4-2
cdr3_aa: CASSQGARGTEAFF

d_call: NA
v_call: TRBV7-2
cdr3_aa: CASSLVAPQDIQYF

d_call: NA
v_call: TRBV10-1
cdr3_aa: CASSEGMNEQFF

d_call: TRBD1
v_call: TRBV7-2
cdr3_aa: CASSPTGGIYGYTF

d_call: NA
v_call: TRBV15
cdr3_aa: CATSRGNGGANVLTF

d_call: TRBD2
v_call: TRBV12-3/TRBV12-4
cdr3_aa: CASSNGGEQETQYF

d_call: NA
v_call: TRBV11-2
cdr3_aa: CASSLIVAVYNEQFF

d_call: TRBD1
v_call: TRBV20-1
cdr3_aa: CSRQGAQGTPNTEAFF

d_call: NA
v_call: TRBV4-3
cdr3_aa: CASSQDSGSQPQHF

d_call: NA
v_call: TRBV29-1
cdr3_aa: CSVRIFVGTQYF

d_call: TRBD1
v_call: TRBV29-1
cdr3_aa: CSVGETGAHGYTF

d_call: NA
v_call: TRBV18
cdr3_aa: CASSPSGTLETQYF

d_call: NA
v_call: TRBV20-1
cdr3_aa: CSARGFLARGKNEQFF

d_call: NA
v_call: TRBV20-1
cdr3_aa: CSARGLYRETQYF

d_call: TRBD1
v_call: TRBV4-3
cdr3_aa: CASSQGWTGESETQYF

d_call: TRBD1
v_call: TRBV27
cdr3_aa: CASSPRQGLYYEQYF

d_call: NA
v_call: TRBV28
cdr3_aa: CASSFSVGNEQFF

d_call: NA
v_call: TRBV20-1
cdr3_aa: CSAIDGFTHNEQYF

d_call: TRBD1
v_call: TRBV7-9
cdr3_aa: CASSLEATGEWYEQYF

d_call: NA
v_call: TRBV20-1
cdr3_aa: CSAEAPEGADTQYF

d_call: NA
v_call: TRBV28
cdr3_aa: CANRRGPGEYGYTF

d_call: NA
v_call: TRBV15
cdr3_aa: CATSTALYGYTF

d_call: NA
v_call: TRBV7-3
cdr3_aa: CASAYGSRTDTQYF

d_call: TRBD2
v_call: TRBV7-2
cdr3_aa: CASSLAGGLMNEQFF

d_call: TRBD2
v_call: TRBV27
cdr3_aa: CASSLSAGGLRTDTQYF

d_call: NA
v_call: TRBV7-6
cdr3_aa: CASSPTRWRPHTGELFF

d_call: NA
v_call: TRBV6-5
cdr3_aa: CASSSYSGNTEAFF

d_call: NA
v_call: TRBV6-5
cdr3_aa: CASSYGDLTARGGTQYF

d_call: TRBD2
v_call: TRBV7-6
cdr3_aa: CASSLTPTSGGYNEQFF

d_call: NA
v_call: TRBV5-1
cdr3_aa: CASSLDTSGMNTEAFF

d_call: TRBD1
v_call: TRBV20-1
cdr3_aa: CSANRGFPYEQYF

d_call: NA
v_call: TRBV11-2
cdr3_aa: CASSLALAQFF

d_call: NA
v_call: TRBV15
cdr3_aa: CATSTRTNEQFF

d_call: NA
v_call: TRBV11-3
cdr3_aa: CASSLEGQGGDEQFF

d_call: NA
v_call: TRBV7-3
cdr3_aa: CASSLMGAASYNEQFF

d_call: TRBD1
v_call: TRBV14
cdr3_aa: CASSLQGIWTQYF